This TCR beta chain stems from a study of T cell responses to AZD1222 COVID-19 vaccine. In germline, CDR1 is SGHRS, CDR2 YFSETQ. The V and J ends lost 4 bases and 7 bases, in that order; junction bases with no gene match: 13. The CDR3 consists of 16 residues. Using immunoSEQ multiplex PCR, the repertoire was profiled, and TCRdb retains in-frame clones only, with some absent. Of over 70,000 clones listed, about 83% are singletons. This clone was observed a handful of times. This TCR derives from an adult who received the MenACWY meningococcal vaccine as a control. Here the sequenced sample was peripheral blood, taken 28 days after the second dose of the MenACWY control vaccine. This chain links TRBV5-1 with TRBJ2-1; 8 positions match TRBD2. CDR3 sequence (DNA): TGCGCCAGCAGCCAAACCGGGACTAGGAATCAGAATGAGCAGTTCTTC. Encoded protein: CASSQTGTRNQNEQFF.